This T cell receptor beta chain was found in a study of beta chain features in type 1 diabetes. Study-level findings and limits: In the patient group, naive, central memory and Treg TCRB repertoires seemed more alike than in the healthy donor group. Junctions at VDJ sites from type 1 diabetes patients had fewer insertions and more deletions. Type 1 diabetes patients had TCRB CDR3s that were shorter (moderately but significantly so) in all four CD4+ subsets.

Each of the CD4+ naive, central memory, regulatory and stem cell-like memory populations was sorted via CD45RO/CCR7/CD25/CD127/CD95/CD27. With respect to this clone: No antigen is known for it.

Of the isolated RNA, all was reverse transcribed, and so the sequenced material was expressed TCRB transcripts. Naive, central memory and regulatory T cell samples came to a mean of around 3.3 million reads. Method: immunoSEQ multiplex PCR; TCRdb's copy keeps in-frame clones and lacks some. The top ten hold less than 2% of the sample, which has 41,000 or so clones, 65% to 80% seen once. In germline, CDR1 is SNHLY, CDR2 FYNNEI. V dropped 6 bases and J dropped 4 bases, with 7 bases sitting between them. The CDR3 sequence is 12 residues long. The chain is built from TRBV2 and TRBJ2-1; D might be TRBD1 (6 bases). The sequencing input was Tregs from blood. The sequence was collected from a man under 40 with type 1 diabetes. Some clones in this sample may be carry-over from other donors' samples. The CDR3 reads CASSGQYNEQFF. In DNA, the CDR3 is TGTGCCAGCAGCGGACAGTACAATGAGCAGTTCTTC.